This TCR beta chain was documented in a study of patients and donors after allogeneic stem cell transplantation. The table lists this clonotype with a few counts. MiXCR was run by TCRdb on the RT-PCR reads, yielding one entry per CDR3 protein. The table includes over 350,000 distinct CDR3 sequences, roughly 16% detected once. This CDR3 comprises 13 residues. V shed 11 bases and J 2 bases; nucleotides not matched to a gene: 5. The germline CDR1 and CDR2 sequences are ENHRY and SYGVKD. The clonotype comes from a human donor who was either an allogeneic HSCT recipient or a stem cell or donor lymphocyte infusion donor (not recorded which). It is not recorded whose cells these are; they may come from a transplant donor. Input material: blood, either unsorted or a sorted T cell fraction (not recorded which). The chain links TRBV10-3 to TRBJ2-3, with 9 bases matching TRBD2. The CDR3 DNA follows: TGTGCCTCAGGGACTAGCCACACAGATACGCAGTATTTT. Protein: CASGTSHTDTQYF.